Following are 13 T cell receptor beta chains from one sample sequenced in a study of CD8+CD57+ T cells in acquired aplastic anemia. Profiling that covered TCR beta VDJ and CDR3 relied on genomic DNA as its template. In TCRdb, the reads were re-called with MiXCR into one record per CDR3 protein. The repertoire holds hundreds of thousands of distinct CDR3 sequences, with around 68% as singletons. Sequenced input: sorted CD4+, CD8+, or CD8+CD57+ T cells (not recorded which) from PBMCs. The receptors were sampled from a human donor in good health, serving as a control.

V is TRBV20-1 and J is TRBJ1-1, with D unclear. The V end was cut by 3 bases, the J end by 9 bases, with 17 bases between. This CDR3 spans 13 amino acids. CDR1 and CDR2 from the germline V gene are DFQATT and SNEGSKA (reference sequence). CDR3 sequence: CSASEQLYTKAFF. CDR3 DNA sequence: TGCAGTGCTAGTGAACAGCTATACACCAAAGCTTTCTTT.

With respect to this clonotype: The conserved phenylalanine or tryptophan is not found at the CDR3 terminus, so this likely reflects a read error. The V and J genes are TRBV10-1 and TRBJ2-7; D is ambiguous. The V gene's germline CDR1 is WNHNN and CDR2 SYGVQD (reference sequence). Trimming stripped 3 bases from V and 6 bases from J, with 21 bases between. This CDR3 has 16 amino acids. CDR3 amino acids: CASSDPQLAHLFEQYL. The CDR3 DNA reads TGCGCCAGCAGTGATCCCCAACTTGCCCACCTGTTCGAGCAGTACCTC.

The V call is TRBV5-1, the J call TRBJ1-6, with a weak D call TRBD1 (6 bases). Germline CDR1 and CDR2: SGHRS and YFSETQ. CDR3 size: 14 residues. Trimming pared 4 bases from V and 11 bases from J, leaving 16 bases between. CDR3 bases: TGCGCCAGCAGCCCGTCACAGGGACCCCCACCCCTCCACTTT. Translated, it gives CASSPSQGPPPLHF.

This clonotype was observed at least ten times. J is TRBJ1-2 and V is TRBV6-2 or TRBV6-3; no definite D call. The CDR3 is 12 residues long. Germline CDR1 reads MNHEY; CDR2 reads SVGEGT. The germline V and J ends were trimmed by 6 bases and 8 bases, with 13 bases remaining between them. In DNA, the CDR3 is TGTGCCAGCAGGAGGGTCGAGCGGGGCTACACCTTC. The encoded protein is CASRRVERGYTF.

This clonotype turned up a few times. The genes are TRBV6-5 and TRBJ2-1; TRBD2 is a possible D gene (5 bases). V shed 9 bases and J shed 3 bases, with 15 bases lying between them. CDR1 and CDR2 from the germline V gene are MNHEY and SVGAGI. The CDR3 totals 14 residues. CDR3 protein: CASRARTYYNEQFF. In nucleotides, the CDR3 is TGTGCCAGTAGGGCTAGGACTTACTACAATGAGCAGTTCTTC.

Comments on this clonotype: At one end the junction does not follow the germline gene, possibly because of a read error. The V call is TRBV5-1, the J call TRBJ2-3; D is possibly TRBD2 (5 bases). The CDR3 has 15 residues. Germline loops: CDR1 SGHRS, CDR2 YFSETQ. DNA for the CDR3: TGTGCCAGCAGCATACTAAACACCGGGGCAGATACGCAGTATTTT. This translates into CASSILNTGADTQYF.

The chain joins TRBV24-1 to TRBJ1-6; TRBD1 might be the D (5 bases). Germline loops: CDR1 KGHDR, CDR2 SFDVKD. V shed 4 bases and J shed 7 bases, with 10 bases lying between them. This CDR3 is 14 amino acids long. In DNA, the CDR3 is TGTGCCACCAGTGACGGGACGGCCAATTCACCCCTCCACTTT. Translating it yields CATSDGTANSPLHF.

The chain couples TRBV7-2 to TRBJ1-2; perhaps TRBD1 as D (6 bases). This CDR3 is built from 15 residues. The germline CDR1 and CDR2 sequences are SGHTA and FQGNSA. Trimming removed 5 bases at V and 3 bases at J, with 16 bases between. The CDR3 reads CASSHGQIRDYGYTF. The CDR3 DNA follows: TGTGCCAGCAGCCATGGACAGATAAGGGACTATGGCTACACCTTC.

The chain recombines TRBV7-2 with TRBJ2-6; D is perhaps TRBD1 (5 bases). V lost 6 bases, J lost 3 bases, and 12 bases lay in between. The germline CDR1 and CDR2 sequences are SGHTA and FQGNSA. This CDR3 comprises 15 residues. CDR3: CASSVKGDGANVLTF. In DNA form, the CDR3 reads TGTGCCAGCAGTGTTAAAGGGGATGGGGCCAACGTCCTGACTTTC. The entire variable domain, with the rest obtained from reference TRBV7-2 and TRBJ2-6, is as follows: GAGVSQSPSNKVTEKGKDVELRCDPISGHTALYWYRQSLGQGLEFLIYFQGNSAPDKSGLPSDRFSAERTGGSVSTLTIQRTQQEDSAVYLCASSVKGDGANVLTFGAGSRLTVL.

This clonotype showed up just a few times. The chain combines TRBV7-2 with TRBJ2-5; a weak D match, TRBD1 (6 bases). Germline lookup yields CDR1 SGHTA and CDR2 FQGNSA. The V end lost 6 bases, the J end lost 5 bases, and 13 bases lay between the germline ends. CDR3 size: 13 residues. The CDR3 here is CASSQGPLETQYF. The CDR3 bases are TGTGCCAGCAGTCAGGGGCCGCTTGAGACCCAGTACTTC.

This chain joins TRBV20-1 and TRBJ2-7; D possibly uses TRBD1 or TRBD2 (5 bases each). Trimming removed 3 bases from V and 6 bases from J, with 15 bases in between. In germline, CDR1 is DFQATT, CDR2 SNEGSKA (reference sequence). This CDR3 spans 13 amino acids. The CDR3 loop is CSARRWDVGEQYF. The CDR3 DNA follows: TGCAGTGCTAGGCGATGGGACGTGGGCGAGCAGTACTTC.

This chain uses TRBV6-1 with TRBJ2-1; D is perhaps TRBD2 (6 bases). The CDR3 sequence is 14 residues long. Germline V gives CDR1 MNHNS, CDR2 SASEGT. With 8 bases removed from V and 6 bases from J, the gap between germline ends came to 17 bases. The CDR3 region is CASHDDGGTNEQFF. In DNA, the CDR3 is TGTGCCAGCCATGACGACGGGGGAACCAATGAGCAGTTCTTC.

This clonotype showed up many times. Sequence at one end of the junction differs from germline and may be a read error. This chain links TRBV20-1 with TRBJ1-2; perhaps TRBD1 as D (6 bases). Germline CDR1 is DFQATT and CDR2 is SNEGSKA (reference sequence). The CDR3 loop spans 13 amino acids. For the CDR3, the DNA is TGCAGTGCTAGAGCCCGGGACACCATTCAGACCCTCTTC. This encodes CSARARDTIQTLF.